Below, 15 T cell receptor beta chains from the same sample are listed, as sequenced in a study of T cell responses to AZD1222 COVID-19 vaccine. TCRdb's copy holds only in-frame clones and misses some; the assay was immunoSEQ multiplex PCR. The table lists about 180,000 clones, 85% to 95% of them singletons. The sample consisted of peripheral blood, taken 28 days after the second dose of the MenACWY control vaccine. The source is an adult who received the MenACWY meningococcal vaccine as a control.

J is TRBJ2-7 and V is TRBV5-4, with 14 bases fitting TRBD2. The CDR3 has 15 residues. From germline, CDR1 is SGHNT and CDR2 YYREEE (reference sequence). The J segment lost 4 bases and the V segment lost 3 bases, leaving 3 bases of the junction unmatched. CDR3 in DNA: TGTGCCAGCAGCTCGGGACTAGCGGGGGTATACGAGCAGTACTTC. The encoded protein is CASSSGLAGVYEQYF.

The chain joins TRBV4-3 to TRBJ1-6; 9 bases map to TRBD1. The CDR3 contains 16 residues. Germline V gene lookup returns CDR1 LGHNA and CDR2 YSLEER. V lost 0 bases to trimming and J lost 8 bases; unmatched junction nucleotides: 5. The CDR3: CASSQDRTGADSPLHF. The CDR3 region has the DNA TGCGCCAGCAGCCAAGATAGGACAGGGGCGGATTCACCCCTCCACTTT.

The J gene is TRBJ1-2, the V gene TRBV27, with no clear D. The CDR3 contains 13 residues. Trimming removed 2 bases at V and 4 bases at J, with 8 bases between. Germline-derived CDR1 and CDR2 are MNHEY and SMNVEV (reference sequence). CDR3 in DNA: TGTGCCAGCAGTTTAACGGGTGGCTATGGCTACACCTTC. As protein: CASSLTGGYGYTF.

The rearrangement joins TRBV18 to TRBJ1-4; unclear D gene. The V and J ends lost 3 bases and 5 bases respectively, with 4 bases between them. Germline lookup yields CDR1 KGHSH and CDR2 LQKENI. This CDR3 has 12 residues. CDR3 in amino acids: CASSPGNEKLFF. CDR3 sequence (DNA): TGTGCCAGCTCACCGGGAAATGAAAAACTGTTTTTT.

V usage is TRBV18 and J usage is TRBJ2-2, with 8 bases lining up with TRBD1. The germline V gene has CDR1 KGHSH and CDR2 LQKENI. J lost 1 base, V lost 2 bases, and 3 bases had no gene match. The CDR3 is 16 residues long. CDR3 sequence: CASSPGQGWNTGELFF. DNA for the CDR3: TGTGCCAGCTCACCAGGACAGGGTTGGAACACCGGGGAGCTGTTTTTT.

The chain uses TRBV5-1 and TRBJ1-4; 8 bases line up with TRBD1. J lost 8 bases, V lost 0 bases, and 6 bases had no gene match. Germline V lookup: CDR1 SGHRS, CDR2 YFSETQ. This CDR3 has 15 residues. The CDR3 protein is CASSLGTGKGEKLFF. CDR3 bases: TGCGCCAGCAGCTTGGGGACAGGGAAGGGAGAAAAACTGTTTTTT.

V gene TRBV11-2 combines with J gene TRBJ2-7, with 8 bases aligning to TRBD1. CDR1 and CDR2 (germline): SGHAT, FQNNGV. The CDR3 is 14 amino acids. V lost 8 bases, J lost 3 bases, and 9 bases stayed unmatched. The CDR3 is CASLRQGANYEQYF. The CDR3 DNA reads TGTGCCAGCCTCCGGCAGGGGGCAAACTACGAGCAGTACTTC.

V gene TRBV25-1 combines with J gene TRBJ1-1; D not certain. V was clipped by 1 base and J by 1 base, with 10 bases between them. The germline gives CDR1 MGHDK, CDR2 SYGVNS. This CDR3 contains 15 residues. For the CDR3, the DNA is TGTGCCAGCAGTGAATCTCACGGGCAGAACACTGAAGCTTTCTTT. It specifies CASSESHGQNTEAFF.

The V and J genes are TRBV30 and TRBJ1-4; the D gene is possibly TRBD1 (5 bases). The CDR3 contains 14 residues. The V and J ends lost 4 bases and 8 bases respectively, with 17 bases between them. Germline CDR1 is GTSNPN and CDR2 is SVGIG (reference sequence). Here the CDR3 DNA reads TGTGCCTGGAACTCCCAGGGCTTGGGGGAAAAACTGTTTTTT. This translates into CAWNSQGLGEKLFF.

V gene TRBV7-2 combines with J gene TRBJ1-2; D is unresolved. V dropped 5 bases and J dropped 8 bases, with 15 bases sitting between them. CDR1 is SGHTA and CDR2 is FQGNSA in the germline V gene. This CDR3 comprises 13 residues. For the CDR3, the DNA is TGTGCCAGCAGCGCGTCCGGGAGTCGAGGCTACACCTTC. This sequence encodes CASSASGSRGYTF.

V gene TRBV7-2 combines with J gene TRBJ2-5, with 8 bases matching TRBD1. Germline V gene data show CDR1 as SGHTA and CDR2 as FQGNSA. J gave up 4 bases and V 3 bases, and 4 bases lay outside the gene matches. This CDR3 is 14 amino acids long. In DNA, the CDR3 is TGTGCCAGCAGCTTGAGACAGGGGAGAGAGACCCAGTACTTC. Its protein product is CASSLRQGRETQYF.

The chain uses TRBV19 and TRBJ1-2, with D hard to call. CDR3 length: 13 amino acids. Germline lookup yields CDR1 LNHDA and CDR2 SQIVND (reference sequence). Trimming cost V 1 base and J 5 bases, with 8 bases left between them. The CDR3, as DNA: TGTGCCAGTAGTATAGGGATTAGTTATGGCTACACCTTC. Residues: CASSIGISYGYTF.

This chain links TRBV7-8 with TRBJ1-5, with TRBD1 as a possible D gene (5 bases). This CDR3 contains 15 residues. Trimming stripped 5 bases from V and 2 bases from J, with 13 bases between. From germline, CDR1 is SGHVS and CDR2 FQNEAQ. CDR3 sequence reads: CASSRGGDRNQPQHF. CDR3 nucleotides: TGTGCCAGCAGCCGAGGAGGGGACCGCAATCAGCCCCAGCATTTT.

The rearrangement links TRBV12-3 or TRBV12-4 to TRBJ1-2; D ambiguous. V gave up 6 bases and J gave up 3 bases, with 8 bases separating them. The CDR3 runs to 12 residues. The CDR3 protein is CASSKRYYGYTF. The CDR3 DNA follows: TGTGCCAGCAGCAAACGGTACTATGGCTACACCTTC.

The V call is TRBV6-1, the J call TRBJ2-7, with D hard to call. Germline V gives CDR1 MNHNS, CDR2 SASEGT. The CDR3 is 16 residues long. With 2 bases removed from V and 2 bases from J, the gap between germline ends came to 16 bases. As DNA, the CDR3 is TGTGCCAGCAGTGAACTGTCTTCCTTTCCCACCTACGAGCAGTACTTC. Protein: CASSELSSFPTYEQYF.